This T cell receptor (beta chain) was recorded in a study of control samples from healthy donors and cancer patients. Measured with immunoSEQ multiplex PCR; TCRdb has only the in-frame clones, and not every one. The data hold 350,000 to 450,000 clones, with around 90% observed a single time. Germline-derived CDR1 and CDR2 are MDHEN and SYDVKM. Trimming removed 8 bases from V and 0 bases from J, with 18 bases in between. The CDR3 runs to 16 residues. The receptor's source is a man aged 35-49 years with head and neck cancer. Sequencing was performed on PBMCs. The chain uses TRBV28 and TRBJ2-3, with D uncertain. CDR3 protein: CASPDCVAASTDTQYF. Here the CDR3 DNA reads TGTGCCAGCCCGGATTGTGTAGCAGCTAGCACAGATACGCAGTATTTT. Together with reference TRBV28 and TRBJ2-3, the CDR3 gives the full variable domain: DVKVTQSSRYLVKRTGEKVFLECVQDMDHENMFWYRQDPGLGLRLIYFSYDVKMKEKGDIPEGYSVSREKKERFSLILESASTNQTSMYLCASPDCVAASTDTQYFGPGTRLTVL.